Listed below are T cell receptor beta chains from one sample, sequenced in a study of beta chain features in type 1 diabetes. The repertoire was sequenced with immunoSEQ multiplex PCR; TCRdb's copy has only in-frame clones and lacks some. Among hundreds of thousands of clones listed, roughly 30% were seen once. The sequencing input was naive CD4+ T cells from blood. These receptors originate from a man between 18 and 29 years old in good health. Each CDR3 is given with its conserved first and last residue. A D gene is named only where the DNA matches it firmly. Size values are once, few and many counts, or a class for expanded clones, and some rows have none.

j_gene	abundance	v_gene	len	d_gene	CDR3aa	CDR3nt
TRBJ2-7	NA	TRBV28	14	NA	CASRWAGVTYEQYF	TGTGCCAGCAGGTGGGCAGGGGTTACCTACGAGCAGTACTTC
TRBJ1-4	NA	TRBV30	12	NA	CAWSPGMEKLFF	TGTGCCTGGAGTCCAGGGATGGAAAAACTGTTTTTT
TRBJ2-6	few	TRBV29-1	14	NA	CSVDWPPGANVLTF	TGCAGCGTTGATTGGCCTCCCGGGGCCAACGTCCTGACTTTC
TRBJ2-1	few	TRBV30	17	TRBD2	CAWNGAGGGGNYNEQFF	TGTGCCTGGAACGGAGCGGGAGGTGGGGGAAACTACAATGAGCAGTTCTTC
TRBJ2-5	few	TRBV30	13	NA	CAWRRGGQETQYF	TGTGCCTGGAGGAGGGGAGGTCAAGAGACCCAGTACTTC
TRBJ2-2	NA	TRBV28	15	NA	CASSSLRTALRELFF	TGTGCCAGCAGTTCCCTCCGGACAGCTCTCCGGGAGCTGTTTTTT
TRBJ2-7	NA	TRBV25-1	14	NA	CASRDPGFSYEQYF	TGTGCCAGCAGGGATCCCGGGTTTTCCTACGAGCAGTACTTC
TRBJ2-1	few	TRBV7-8	19	TRBD2	CASSLVTSGTWGSYNEQFF	TGTGCCAGCAGCTTAGTGACTAGCGGGACCTGGGGCTCCTACAATGAGCAGTTCTTC
TRBJ2-6	NA	TRBV30	13	NA	CAGSAGFAGVLTF	TGTGCCGGGAGCGCAGGCTTTGCCGGCGTCCTGACTTTC
TRBJ2-1	NA	TRBV5-4	13	NA	CASSLREGQFQFF	TGTGCCAGCAGCCTTAGAGAAGGGCAATTTCAGTTCTTC
TRBJ2-3	NA	TRBV29-1	14	TRBD2	CSVGGRFGTDTQYF	TGCAGCGTTGGCGGGAGATTCGGCACAGATACGCAGTATTTT
TRBJ1-4	few	TRBV7-9	14	NA	CASSPDWEYEKLFF	TGTGCCAGCAGCCCCGATTGGGAGTACGAAAAACTGTTTTTT
TRBJ2-1	NA	TRBV5-4	15	NA	CASSPRGLAANEQFF	TGTGCCAGCAGTCCCCGGGGGCTAGCGGCCAATGAGCAGTTCTTC
TRBJ1-1	NA	TRBV28	13	NA	CASSLPIRSEAFF	TGTGCCAGCAGTTTACCCATCAGGAGTGAAGCTTTCTTT
TRBJ2-5	NA	TRBV7-3	11	NA	CASSHQETQYF	TGTGCCAGCAGCCACCAAGAGACCCAGTACTTC
TRBJ2-7	NA	TRBV7-2	15	NA	CASSLEVAGFYEQYF	TGTGCCAGCAGCTTAGAGGTAGCCGGTTTCTACGAGCAGTACTTC